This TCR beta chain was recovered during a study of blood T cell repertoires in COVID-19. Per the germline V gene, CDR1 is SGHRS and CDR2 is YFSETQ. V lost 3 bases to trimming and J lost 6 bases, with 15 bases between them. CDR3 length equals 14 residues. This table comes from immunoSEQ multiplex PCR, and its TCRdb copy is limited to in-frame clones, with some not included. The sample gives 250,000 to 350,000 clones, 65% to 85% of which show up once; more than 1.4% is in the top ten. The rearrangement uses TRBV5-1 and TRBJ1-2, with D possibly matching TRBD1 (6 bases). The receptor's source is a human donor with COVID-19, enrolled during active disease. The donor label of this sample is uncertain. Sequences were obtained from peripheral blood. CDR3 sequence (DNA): TGCGCCAGCAGCTCCGGACAGCGTTCAAATGGCTACACCTTC. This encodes CASSSGQRSNGYTF. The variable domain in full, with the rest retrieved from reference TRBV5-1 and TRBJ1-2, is KAGVTQTPRYLIKTRGQQVTLSCSPISGHRSVSWYQQTPGQGLQFLFEYFSETQRNKGNFPGRFSGRQFSNSRSEMNVSTLELGDSALYLCASSSGQRSNGYTFGSGTRLTVV.